This T cell receptor (beta chain) was observed in a study of CD8 T cells in ankylosing spondylitis (dated 2017 in TCRdb). Describing the broader study: T cell receptor beta repertoires were profiled in healthy donors and ankylosing spondylitis patients so that disease-linked TCR variants could be found. In total, the full study cohort was made up of 95 to 110 healthy donors and 25 to 30 ankylosing spondylitis patients. Peripheral blood was sampled, and synovial fluid was also collected from ankylosing spondylitis patients. What the study reported, not specific to this receptor: Blood from ankylosing spondylitis patients appeared to be characterized by a TCR beta motif composed of under 10 highly homologous amino acid variants. The disease-linked clones were reported as significantly enriched in matched synovial fluid samples from ankylosing spondylitis patients. Some motif variants were previously reported in synovial fluid and blood of reactive arthritis patients, suggesting common disease-initiation mechanisms. The disease-linked clones showed a CD8+ phenotype and occurred at relatively low frequencies in peripheral blood.

Counted from cysteine to phenylalanine, this CDR3 has 18 amino acids. Left in the record is the CDR3 DNA by itself, 54 bases read in frame from the first base. CDR1 and CDR2 were assigned from the germline V gene (reference sequence) as SEHNR and FQNEAQ. V is shortened by 2 bases, J by 5 bases, and the region joining them spans 22 bases. Reads for this sample came from an Illumina HiSeq 2500. Quantitative 5'-RACE with molecular barcodes was the method used to prepare the TCR beta libraries. The authors processed their data as follows. Disease-linked TCR variants were identified with a new computational method built on a probabilistic model of VDJ rearrangement. In TCRdb, the public reads were trimmed at Q25 with fastp and aligned with MiXCR, with productive beta chains retained. Here each entry gathers all rows of one CDR3 protein and keeps the most common genes and DNA. The authors' filters were not applied to this entry. The sample table contains roughly 150,000 distinct CDR3 sequences; only one count was recorded for roughly 10% of them. Clones ranked in the top ten supply roughly 16% of the sample.

This clonotype was found many times. No cognate antigen has been identified for it. Per-nucleotide qualities are absent, and no much larger clonotype sits a single base away. The origin of this receptor is a female donor with ankylosing spondylitis or in good health (not recorded which). Sequences were obtained from blood, either unsorted or a sorted T cell fraction (not recorded which). The V and J segments used are TRBV7-9 and TRBJ2-1, with TRBD2 perhaps the D gene, on 6 matching bases. The base sequence is TGTGCCAGCAGCTTAATGGGACTTCGGCTCCTGGGGCACAATGAGCAGTTCTTC. It translates as CASSLMGLRLLGHNEQFF.